The rows below give T cell receptor beta chains drawn from one sample of a study of shared clonotypes between healthy human individuals. Assay used: immunoSEQ multiplex PCR; TCRdb lists only in-frame clones, some missing. The repertoire holds about 110,000 clones, with 68% as singletons. Material: memory CD8+ T cells sorted from blood. All receptors derive from a woman in her 30s in good health. Each CDR3 is given with its conserved first and last residue. Fields, in order: V gene, D gene, CDR3 protein. D genes are given only for firm matches.

V gene: TRBV19; D gene: TRBD1; CDR3 protein: CASSPRDRAYEQYF
V gene: TRBV19; D gene: -; CDR3 protein: CASSINSYMNTEAFF
V gene: TRBV5-1; D gene: TRBD1; CDR3 protein: CASSSAARTGFPANTGELFF
V gene: TRBV2; D gene: -; CDR3 protein: CASSSIVLDNEQFF
V gene: TRBV29-1; D gene: TRBD1; CDR3 protein: CSVSQGEYEQYF
V gene: TRBV2; D gene: TRBD1; CDR3 protein: CASSYPGQGDYEQYF
V gene: TRBV19; D gene: -; CDR3 protein: CASNPTDIDNEKLFF
V gene: TRBV12-5; D gene: -; CDR3 protein: CASGVNNRDQQFF
V gene: TRBV25-1; D gene: -; CDR3 protein: CASSPSSENTQETQYF
V gene: TRBV30; D gene: -; CDR3 protein: CAWSVDTQYF
V gene: TRBV28; D gene: TRBD2; CDR3 protein: CASSLTLAGVLPVNEQFF
V gene: TRBV4-2; D gene: -; CDR3 protein: CASSQEEASYNEQFF
V gene: TRBV6-4; D gene: TRBD2; CDR3 protein: CASSDVGLGSGANVLTF
V gene: TRBV9; D gene: TRBD2; CDR3 protein: CASGGTTSSTDTQYF
V gene: TRBV15; D gene: TRBD1; CDR3 protein: CATSIDSGTGAETQYF
V gene: TRBV5-6; D gene: -; CDR3 protein: CASSLIGRTYEQYF
V gene: TRBV19; D gene: -; CDR3 protein: CASSNRRALYPGVDEKLFF
V gene: TRBV2; D gene: TRBD1; CDR3 protein: CASRADRASNQPQHF
V gene: TRBV11-2; D gene: -; CDR3 protein: CASSPERVYYGYTF
V gene: TRBV5-5; D gene: -; CDR3 protein: CASSSSRARNTEAFF
V gene: TRBV5-1; D gene: -; CDR3 protein: CASSLQGQQNYGYTF
V gene: TRBV28; D gene: -; CDR3 protein: CASIERLDNEKLFF
V gene: TRBV14; D gene: -; CDR3 protein: CASSLIGIEQYF
V gene: TRBV2; D gene: -; CDR3 protein: CASSEGQGWYEQYF
V gene: TRBV6-1; D gene: -; CDR3 protein: CASSVEILNTEAFF
V gene: TRBV5-5; D gene: TRBD1; CDR3 protein: CASSPGTGRNTEAFF
V gene: TRBV6-5; D gene: -; CDR3 protein: CASSYLPSYNEQFF
V gene: TRBV11-2; D gene: TRBD1; CDR3 protein: CASSHSTVLQGSSYEQYF
V gene: TRBV9; D gene: -; CDR3 protein: CASSESSAPSYEQYF
V gene: TRBV11-2; D gene: -; CDR3 protein: CASSLVTQGGSGNTIYF
V gene: TRBV6-4; D gene: -; CDR3 protein: CASSAQGIYEQYF
V gene: TRBV13; D gene: TRBD2; CDR3 protein: CASSGWGEGLNYNEQFF
V gene: TRBV11-2; D gene: -; CDR3 protein: CASSPLGTNTEAFF
V gene: TRBV7-8; D gene: -; CDR3 protein: CASSLASGSTEAFF
V gene: TRBV11-2; D gene: TRBD1; CDR3 protein: CASSLAGQVLSYEQYF
V gene: TRBV5-1; D gene: -; CDR3 protein: CASSLDSHSYNEQFF
V gene: TRBV6-4; D gene: TRBD2; CDR3 protein: CASSQLAGGPADTQYF
V gene: TRBV19; D gene: -; CDR3 protein: CASSSRSGNEQYF
V gene: TRBV7-6; D gene: -; CDR3 protein: CASSLNFGSSYNEQFF
V gene: TRBV27; D gene: -; CDR3 protein: CASGWTSVYEQYF
V gene: TRBV4-1; D gene: -; CDR3 protein: CASSQRVNYGYTF
V gene: TRBV30; D gene: -; CDR3 protein: CACSGVSSYEQYF
V gene: TRBV2; D gene: -; CDR3 protein: CASSEVADQPQHF
V gene: TRBV25-1; D gene: -; CDR3 protein: CASSEYGGAIYEQYF
V gene: TRBV5-1; D gene: -; CDR3 protein: CASSGDDYGYTF
V gene: TRBV6-4; D gene: -; CDR3 protein: CASSYPRGGGELFF
V gene: TRBV25-1; D gene: -; CDR3 protein: CASSELSDTQSGNTIYF
V gene: TRBV11-2; D gene: TRBD1; CDR3 protein: CASSSRTGSYEQYF
V gene: TRBV19; D gene: -; CDR3 protein: CASSIWADYTGTQPQHF
V gene: TRBV5-4; D gene: -; CDR3 protein: CASSLSTGFYEQYF
V gene: TRBV6-5; D gene: -; CDR3 protein: CASSYSFLAPYEQYF
V gene: TRBV2; D gene: TRBD1; CDR3 protein: CASRVWTGDYGYTF
V gene: TRBV29-1; D gene: -; CDR3 protein: CSVELGPTPSNGYTF
V gene: TRBV28; D gene: TRBD2; CDR3 protein: CATTSGSSYNEQFF
V gene: TRBV9; D gene: TRBD2; CDR3 protein: CASSAGTSGKGYEQYF
V gene: TRBV7-9; D gene: TRBD2; CDR3 protein: CASSPSTSGRNHEQYF